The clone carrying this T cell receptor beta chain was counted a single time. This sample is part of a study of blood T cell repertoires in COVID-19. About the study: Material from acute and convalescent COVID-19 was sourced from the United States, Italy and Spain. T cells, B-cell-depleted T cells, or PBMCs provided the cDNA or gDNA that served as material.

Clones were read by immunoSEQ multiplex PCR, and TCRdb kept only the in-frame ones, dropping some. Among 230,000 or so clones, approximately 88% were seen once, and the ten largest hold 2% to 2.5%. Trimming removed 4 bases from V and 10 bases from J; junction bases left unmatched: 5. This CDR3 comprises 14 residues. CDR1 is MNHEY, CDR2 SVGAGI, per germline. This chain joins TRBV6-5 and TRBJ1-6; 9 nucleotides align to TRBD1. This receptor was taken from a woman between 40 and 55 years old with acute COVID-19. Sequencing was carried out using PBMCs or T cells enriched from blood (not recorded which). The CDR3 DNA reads TGTGCCAGCAGTTGGGGACAGGGCAGGTCACCCCTCCACTTT. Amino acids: CASSWGQGRSPLHF.